The T cell receptor (beta chain) under discussion was sequenced for a study of high-grade serous ovarian cancer treatment subgroups. Study-wide background: Mean per sample: around 14,000 reads, several thousand unique TCR beta rearrangements.

Germline values: CDR1 MDHEN, CDR2 SYDVKM. V lost 0 bases and J 1 base, leaving 9 bases between the germline ends. CDR3 length: 15 residues. Tumor tissue was taken before any definitive surgery or chemotherapy was given. As regards this clone: Its antigen is unknown.

The protocol was immunoSEQ multiplex PCR, while the TCRdb copy is restricted to in-frame clones and leaves out a portion. The table records 15,000 to 20,000 clones, about 75% of them present only once. Study results and caveats: Same-patient tumor repertoires overlapped at about 0.095 to 0.79; different patients barely overlapped. Higher neoantigen levels went with greater TCR clonal relatedness. Without spatial data, bulk sequencing limits insight into HGSC tumor diversity.

The TCR comes from a human donor with high-grade serous ovarian cancer. Sequencing was performed on tumor tissue. V usage is TRBV28 and J usage is TRBJ1-1, with D unclear. CDR3 DNA: TGTGCCAGCAGTTTATGGGTGGAGGGGAACACTGAAGCTTTCTTT. Amino acid sequence: CASSLWVEGNTEAFF.